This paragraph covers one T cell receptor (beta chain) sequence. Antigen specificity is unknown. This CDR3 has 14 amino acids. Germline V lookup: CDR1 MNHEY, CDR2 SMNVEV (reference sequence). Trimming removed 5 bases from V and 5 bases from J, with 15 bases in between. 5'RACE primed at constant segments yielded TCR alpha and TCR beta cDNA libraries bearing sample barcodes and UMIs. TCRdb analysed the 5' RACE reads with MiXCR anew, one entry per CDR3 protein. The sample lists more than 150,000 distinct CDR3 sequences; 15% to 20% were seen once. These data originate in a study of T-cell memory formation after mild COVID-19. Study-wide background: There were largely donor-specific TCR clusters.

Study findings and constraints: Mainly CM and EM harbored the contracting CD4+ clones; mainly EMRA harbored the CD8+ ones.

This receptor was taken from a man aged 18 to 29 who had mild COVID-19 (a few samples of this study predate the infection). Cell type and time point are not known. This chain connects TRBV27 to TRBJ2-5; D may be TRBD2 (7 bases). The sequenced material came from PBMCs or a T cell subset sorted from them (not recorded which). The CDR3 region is CASSTGGWEETQYF. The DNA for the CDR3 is TGTGCCAGCAGTACGGGGGGCTGGGAGGAGACCCAGTACTTC.